This T cell receptor (beta chain) appears in the sequencing data of a study of T-cell memory formation after mild COVID-19. Study results and limitations: Cross-reactive memory appears to have joined, as suggested by some responding clones showing up in pre-infection memory. Still unconfirmed is whether the second-wave clones peaking on day 37 recognized SARS-CoV-2.

Looked up from germline, CDR1 is KGHDR and CDR2 is SFDVKD. Trimming took 2 bases from V and 5 from J, leaving 9 bases between them. The CDR3 covers 14 residues. The sample holds a few counts of this clonotype. Antigen: not known. Libraries for TCRalpha and TCRbeta carried sample barcodes and unique molecular identifiers via 5'RACE. TCRdb reanalysed the 5' RACE reads using MiXCR and keeps one entry per CDR3 protein. The sample holds roughly 410,000 distinct CDR3 sequences, around 24% seen once. This chain joins TRBV24-1 and TRBJ2-1; D could derive from TRBD1 or TRBD2 (6 bases each). The sequence came from an adult woman who had mild COVID-19 (a few samples of this study predate the infection). Cell type and time point are not known. The sequenced sample was PBMCs or a T cell subset sorted from them (not recorded which). The CDR3 region has the DNA TGTGCCACCAGTGATTACGGGGGCAACAATGAGCAGTTCTTC. Its translation: CATSDYGGNNEQFF.